Listed here are 26 T cell receptor beta chains from one sample, sequenced in a study of blood T cell repertoires in COVID-19 (dated by TCRdb to the early 2020s). The method was the immunoSEQ multiplex PCR assay. TCRdb retrieved this table from immuneACCESS and kept in-frame rearrangements only. Not all clones are present; in checked studies, unresolved V genes account for under half, and no reason is known for the remainder. In all, the sample holds approximately 100,000 clones, and approximately 90% of those were seen once. The ten most abundant clones make up around 4.2% of the sample. Sequenced material: peripheral blood. The receptors originated from a human donor with COVID-19, enrolled during active disease. The donor label of this sample is uncertain.

This chain uses TRBV10-3 with TRBJ1-3; 9 bases are shared with TRBD1. Trimming removed 1 base from V and 0 bases from J; junction bases left unmatched: 7. The CDR3 covers 18 residues. Germline lookup yields CDR1 ENHRY and CDR2 SYGVKD. CDR3 DNA: TGTGCCATCAGTGAGTTCGGAGGGACAGGGTACTCTGGAAACACCATATATTTT. It codes for CAISEFGGTGYSGNTIYF.

J is TRBJ1-6 and V is TRBV6-2 or TRBV6-3; D ambiguous. The germline gives CDR1 MNHEY, CDR2 SVGEGT. V dropped 1 base and J dropped 5 bases, with 9 bases sitting between them. The CDR3 consists of 15 residues. CDR3 loop: CASSYLEEDNSPLHF. CDR3 bases: TGTGCCAGCAGTTACTTGGAGGAAGATAATTCACCCCTCCACTTT.

V gene TRBV5-1 combines with J gene TRBJ1-4; D is unclear. Trimming pared 3 bases from V and 8 bases from J, leaving 14 bases between. This CDR3 comprises 14 residues. CDR1 is SGHRS and CDR2 is YFSETQ in the germline V gene. CDR3 loop: CASSSGLLEEKLFF. As DNA, the CDR3 is TGCGCCAGCAGCTCGGGTCTCCTAGAAGAAAAACTGTTTTTT.

The genes are TRBV6-2 or TRBV6-3 and TRBJ1-2; 7 nucleotides line up with TRBD1. V was pared by 4 bases and J by 1 base, with 9 bases of the junction left unmatched. The CDR3 is 16 residues long. The germline CDR1 and CDR2 sequences are MNHEY and SVGEGT. The CDR3 region is CASSSGTANNNYGYTF. Here the CDR3 DNA reads TGTGCCAGCAGTTCCGGGACAGCCAATAATAACTATGGCTACACCTTC.

The chain uses TRBV11-1 and TRBJ2-2; TRBD1 matches at 7 bases. V dropped 5 bases and J dropped 1; count of bases not matched to a gene: 7. This CDR3 contains 16 residues. The germline gives CDR1 SGHAT, CDR2 FQDESV (reference sequence). The CDR3 loop is CASSKRTGQNTGELFF. The CDR3 DNA sequence: TGTGCCAGCAGCAAAAGGACAGGCCAGAACACCGGGGAGCTGTTTTTT.

This clone was observed a single time. J is TRBJ1-2 and V is TRBV19, with TRBD1 matching 9 bases. This CDR3 is 13 amino acids long. V was clipped by 7 bases and J by 3 bases; unmatched bases: 3. Germline V gene data show CDR1 as LNHDA and CDR2 as SQIVND (reference sequence). The DNA of the CDR3 is TGTGCCAGTACCGGGGACAGGGACTATGGCTACACCTTC. This gives the protein CASTGDRDYGYTF.

As for this clone: This is likely a read error, given that the CDR3 carries no conserved phenylalanine or tryptophan at its end. The DNA is left out, because the CDR3 cannot be placed on it with certainty; the CDR3 is given as TCRdb lists it. The chain couples TRBV18 to TRBJ1-1. Ends included, the CDR3 has 15 residues. The germline CDR1 and CDR2 sequences are KGHSH and LQKENI. This CDR3 reads CASSPPPGTGYNPEL.

The chain joins TRBV19 to TRBJ1-2; D is possibly TRBD1 (5 bases). V dropped 7 bases and J dropped 3 bases, with 12 bases sitting between them. The CDR3 has 13 amino acids. Germline V gene sequence: CDR1 LNHDA, CDR2 SQIVND (reference sequence). The CDR3 sequence is CASNGRQYYGYTF. For the CDR3, the DNA is TGTGCCAGTAACGGGCGACAGTACTATGGCTACACCTTC. The full variable domain, in which reference TRBV19 and TRBJ1-2 provide the parts outside the CDR3, is DGGITQSPKYLFRKEGQNVTLSCEQNLNHDAMYWYRQDPGQGLRLIYYSQIVNDFQKGDIAEGYSVSREKKESFPLTVTSAQKNPTAFYLCASNGRQYYGYTFGSGTRLTVV.

J is TRBJ1-2 and V is TRBV3-1 (or the pseudogene TRBV3-2); D perhaps matches TRBD1 (5 bases). The V and J ends lost 1 base and 9 bases respectively, with 12 bases between them. Germline values: CDR1 LGHDT, CDR2 YNNKEL (reference sequence). The CDR3 totals 13 residues. The CDR3 is CASSQVPLGRYTF. In DNA form, the CDR3 reads TGTGCCAGCAGCCAAGTCCCCTTGGGGCGCTACACCTTC.

The chain has TRBV2 and TRBJ2-7; 8 bases are a match to TRBD1. This CDR3 has 13 residues. J gave up 6 bases and V 8 bases, and 9 bases lay outside the gene matches. Germline V gene sequence: CDR1 SNHLY, CDR2 FYNNEI. The DNA for the CDR3 is TGTGCCAGCGTAAGGGTACAGGGGGGCGAGCAGTACTTC. Translated: CASVRVQGGEQYF. The full variable domain, with the rest looked up from reference TRBV2 and TRBJ2-7, is EPEVTQTPSHQVTQMGQEVILRCVPISNHLYFYWYRQILGQKVEFLVSFYNNEISEKSEIFDDQFSVERPDGSNFTLKIRSTKLEDSAMYFCASVRVQGGEQYFGPGTRLTVT.

The chain links TRBV5-4 to TRBJ2-3, with 11 bases matching TRBD2. V shed 4 bases, J shed 0 bases, and the junction held 13 bases outside the gene matches. CDR1 is SGHNT and CDR2 is YYREEE in the germline V gene (reference sequence). The CDR3 extends over 19 amino acids. In nucleotides, the CDR3 is TGTGCCAGCAGCCGTCCGAGGCTAGCGGGGGGCCGTAGCACAGATACGCAGTATTTT. As protein: CASSRPRLAGGRSTDTQYF.

The chain joins TRBV9 to TRBJ2-3; 8 bases are a match to TRBD2. The CDR3 has 14 amino acids. Germline trimming cut 4 bases from V and 4 bases from J; bases unmatched to any gene: 5. Germline V lookup: CDR1 SGDLS, CDR2 YYNGEE. CDR3 sequence reads: CASSPTSGPDTQYF. In nucleotides, the CDR3 is TGTGCCAGCAGCCCTACTAGCGGCCCAGATACGCAGTATTTT.

This clone came up a few times. The rearrangement joins TRBV11-3 to TRBJ1-1, with a tentative D call TRBD1 (6 bases). Per germline, CDR1 SGHNT and CDR2 YENEEA. V lost 3 bases to trimming and J lost 4 bases, with 15 bases between them. This CDR3 spans 15 amino acids. CDR3: CASSLWGGASTEAFF. The CDR3 nucleotides read TGTGCCAGCAGCTTGTGGGGGGGCGCCTCCACTGAAGCTTTCTTT.

The chain couples TRBV6-5 to TRBJ2-1; unclear D gene. V lost 5 bases, J lost 9 bases, and 5 bases lay in between. The CDR3 covers 10 residues. Per germline, CDR1 MNHEY and CDR2 SVGAGI. CDR3 nucleotide sequence: TGTGCCAGCAGTACGGGTGAGCAGTTCTTC. Its translation: CASSTGEQFF.

The chain uses TRBV7-6 and TRBJ2-1; 10 bases line up with TRBD1. The CDR3 spans 14 residues. The V and J ends lost 4 bases and 4 bases, in that order; junction bases with no gene match: 1. Germline CDR1 reads SGHVS; CDR2 reads FNYEAQ. CDR3 sequence reads: CASSSGQGYNEQFF. The DNA of the CDR3 is TGTGCCAGCAGCTCGGGACAGGGGTACAATGAGCAGTTCTTC.

The rearrangement joins TRBV6-1 to TRBJ2-7, with D possibly being TRBD2 (5 bases). There are 14 residues in the CDR3. The germline V gene encodes CDR1 MNHNS and CDR2 SASEGT. Trimming stripped 3 bases from V and 0 bases from J, with 9 bases between. The CDR3 sequence: CASSEGGFSYEQYF. CDR3 in DNA: TGTGCCAGCAGTGAGGGCGGGTTCTCCTACGAGCAGTACTTC.

This chain joins TRBV6-5 and TRBJ1-6; the match to TRBD1 covers 7 bases. V shed 2 bases, J shed 6 bases, and the junction held 7 bases outside the gene matches. CDR1 and CDR2 (germline): MNHEY, SVGAGI. The CDR3 length is 16 residues. The CDR3 nucleotides are TGTGCCAGCAGTTACGAGGGGGCGCTATTTAATTCACCCCTCCACTTT. Its translation is CASSYEGALFNSPLHF.

V and J are TRBV28 and TRBJ2-7, with a tentative D call TRBD2 (5 bases). The CDR3 runs 12 residues. Germline V lookup: CDR1 MDHEN, CDR2 SYDVKM. Trimming removed 2 bases at V and 5 bases at J, with 7 bases between. In DNA, the CDR3 is TGTGCCAGCAGTTTAAGACTAAACGAGCAGTACTTC. This encodes CASSLRLNEQYF.

The rearrangement joins TRBV7-9 to TRBJ1-5; a possible D gene is TRBD1 (5 bases). The V end lost 4 bases, the J end lost 2 bases, and 12 bases lay between the germline ends. The length of the CDR3 is 15 residues. The germline gives CDR1 SEHNR, CDR2 FQNEAQ (reference sequence). CDR3 bases: TGTGCCAGCAGCTCCACACAGGCACGCAATCAGCCCCAGCATTTT. Amino acid sequence: CASSSTQARNQPQHF.

The chain has TRBV10-3 and TRBJ2-7; D perhaps matches TRBD2 (6 bases). This CDR3 region has 13 residues. In germline, CDR1 is ENHRY, CDR2 SYGVKD. V lost 10 bases and J lost 2, with 15 bases in between. The DNA for the CDR3 is TGTGCCAGTCGGGGACTCGAACCCTACGAGCAGTACTTC. Amino acid sequence: CASRGLEPYEQYF.

The chain links TRBV3-1 (or the pseudogene TRBV3-2) to TRBJ1-2; perhaps TRBD1 as D (6 bases). Trimming cost V 4 bases and J 2 bases, with 11 bases left between them. This CDR3 is built from 14 residues. Germline CDR1 reads LGHDT; CDR2 reads YNNKEL (reference sequence). Here the CDR3 DNA reads TGTGCCAGCAGCCCCGTACAGGGCAACTATGGCTACACCTTC. Its protein is CASSPVQGNYGYTF.

CDR3 DNA sequence: TGTGCCACCGAACCGGGGGGGCTGGAGAACACCGGGGAGCTGTTTTTT. As protein: CATEPGGLENTGELFF. The genes are TRBV24-1 and TRBJ2-2; the match to TRBD2 covers 8 bases. Unmatched junction bases numbered 9, after V lost 9 bases and J lost 1 base. CDR1 KGHDR and CDR2 SFDVKD come from the germline V gene. CDR3 length: 16 amino acids.

CDR3 DNA sequence: TGTGCCAGCAGCCATAGAGGCACGCCGACAGGGGAATATGGCTACACCTTC. It is translated as CASSHRGTPTGEYGYTF. The chain has TRBV5-6 and TRBJ1-2, with 8 bases identical to TRBD1. There are 17 residues in the CDR3. CDR1 SGHDT and CDR2 YYEEEE come from the germline V gene. V shed 4 bases, J shed 5 bases, and the junction held 16 bases outside the gene matches. Combining the CDR3 with reference TRBV5-6 and TRBJ1-2 gives the whole variable domain DAGVTQSPTHLIKTRGQQVTLRCSPKSGHDTVSWYQQALGQGPQFIFQYYEEEERQRGNFPDRFSGHQFPNYSSELNVNALLLGDSALYLCASSHRGTPTGEYGYTFGSGTRLTVV.

This chain connects TRBV19 to TRBJ2-3; tentative D call: TRBD2 (6 bases). The germline CDR1 and CDR2 sequences are LNHDA and SQIVND (reference sequence). This CDR3 region has 15 residues. V was cut by 6 bases and J by 2 bases, with 15 bases left in between. CDR3 sequence: CASRLTGTSTDTQYF. Written as DNA, the CDR3 is TGTGCCAGTAGACTCACCGGGACTTCCACAGATACGCAGTATTTT.

This sequence joins TRBV7-8 and TRBJ1-5; D unclear. The CDR3 contains 15 residues. Looked up from germline, CDR1 is SGHVS and CDR2 is FQNEAQ. Trimming removed 5 bases from V and 2 bases from J, with 13 bases in between. DNA of the CDR3: TGTGCCAGCAGCGCCCCAGGAGGGCGCAATCAGCCCCAGCATTTT. Translating gives CASSAPGGRNQPQHF.

This clone occurred once. The genes are TRBV20-1 and TRBJ1-4; D unclear. CDR1 is DFQATT, CDR2 SNEGSKA, per germline (reference sequence). CDR3 length: 11 amino acids. The V end lost 6 bases, the J end lost 7 bases, and 9 bases lay between the germline ends. CDR3 nucleotides: TGCAGTGCCCCCTTCCTTGAAAAACTGTTTTTT. It encodes CSAPFLEKLFF.